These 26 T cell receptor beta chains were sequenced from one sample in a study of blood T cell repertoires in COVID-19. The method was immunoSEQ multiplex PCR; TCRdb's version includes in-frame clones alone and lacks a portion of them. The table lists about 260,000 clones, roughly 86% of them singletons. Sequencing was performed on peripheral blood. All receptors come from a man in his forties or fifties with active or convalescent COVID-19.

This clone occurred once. The CDR3 loop reads CASSLGTIAGTYEQYF. The CDR3 DNA reads as TGTGCCAGCAGCTTAGGAACCATAGCGGGGACCTACGAGCAGTACTTC. This sequence joins TRBV7-8 and TRBJ2-7; 8 bases are shared with TRBD2. Germline CDR1 is SGHVS and CDR2 is FQNEAQ. V was pared by 1 base and J by 2 bases, with 7 bases of the junction left unmatched. The CDR3 sequence is 16 residues long. Together with reference TRBV7-8 and TRBJ2-7, the CDR3 gives the full variable domain: GAGVSQSPRYKVAKRGQDVALRCDPISGHVSLFWYQQALGQGPEFLTYFQNEAQLDKSGLPSDRFFAERPEGSVSTLKIQRTQQEDSAVYLCASSLGTIAGTYEQYFGPGTRLTVT.

The CDR3 loop is CASSQGNTEAFF. CDR3 in DNA: TGCGCCAGCAGCCAGGGGAACACTGAAGCTTTCTTT. The J gene is TRBJ1-1, the V gene TRBV10-2; possible D gene TRBD1, 5 bases. This CDR3 is built from 12 residues. From germline, CDR1 is WSHSY and CDR2 SAAADI. V lost 6 bases, J lost 1 base, and 6 bases lay in between.

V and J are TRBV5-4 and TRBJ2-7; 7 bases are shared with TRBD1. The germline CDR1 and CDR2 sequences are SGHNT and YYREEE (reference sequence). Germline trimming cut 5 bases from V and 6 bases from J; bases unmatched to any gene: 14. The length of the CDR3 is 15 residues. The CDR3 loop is CASSKEGARNPEQYF. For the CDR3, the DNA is TGTGCCAGCAGTAAAGAGGGGGCAAGGAATCCCGAGCAGTACTTC.

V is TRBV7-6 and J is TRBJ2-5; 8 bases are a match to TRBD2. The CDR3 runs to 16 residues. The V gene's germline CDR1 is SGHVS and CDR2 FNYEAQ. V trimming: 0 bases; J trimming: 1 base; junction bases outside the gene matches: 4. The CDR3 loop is CASSLARGGLQETQYF. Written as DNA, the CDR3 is TGTGCCAGCAGCTTAGCACGCGGGGGGCTCCAAGAGACCCAGTACTTC.

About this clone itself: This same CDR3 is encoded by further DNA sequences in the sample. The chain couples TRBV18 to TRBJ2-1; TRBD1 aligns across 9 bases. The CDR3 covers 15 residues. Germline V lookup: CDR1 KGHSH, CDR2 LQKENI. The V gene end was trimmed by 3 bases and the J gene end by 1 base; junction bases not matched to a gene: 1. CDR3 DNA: TGTGCCAGCTCACCCGGGACAGGGTCCTACAATGAGCAGTTCTTC. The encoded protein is CASSPGTGSYNEQFF.

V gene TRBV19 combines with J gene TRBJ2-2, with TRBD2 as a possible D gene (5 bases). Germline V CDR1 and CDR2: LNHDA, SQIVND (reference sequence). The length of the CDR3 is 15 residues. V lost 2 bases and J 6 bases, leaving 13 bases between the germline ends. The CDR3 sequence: CASSIHRGRSGELFF. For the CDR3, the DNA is TGTGCCAGTAGTATACATCGGGGTAGGTCCGGGGAGCTGTTTTTT.

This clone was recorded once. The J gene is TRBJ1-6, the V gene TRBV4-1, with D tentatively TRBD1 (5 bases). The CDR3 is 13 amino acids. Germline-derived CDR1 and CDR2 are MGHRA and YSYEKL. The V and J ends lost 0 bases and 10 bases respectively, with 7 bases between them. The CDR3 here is CASSQDGGSPLHF. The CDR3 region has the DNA TGCGCCAGCAGCCAAGATGGGGGGTCACCCCTCCACTTT.

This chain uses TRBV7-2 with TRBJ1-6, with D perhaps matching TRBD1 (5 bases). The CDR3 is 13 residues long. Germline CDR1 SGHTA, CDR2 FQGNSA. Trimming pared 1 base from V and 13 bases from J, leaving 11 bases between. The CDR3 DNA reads TGTGCCAGCAGCTTAGAAGCGGGGCGGCCCCTCCACTTT. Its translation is CASSLEAGRPLHF.

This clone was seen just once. DNA for the CDR3: TGTGCCAGCAGCGTAGCGGCGGGCTTCCAAGAGACCCAGTACTTC. It specifies CASSVAAGFQETQYF. The chain couples TRBV9 to TRBJ2-5, with D perhaps TRBD2 (5 bases). The germline V gene has CDR1 SGDLS and CDR2 YYNGEE. Trimming left V 0 bases short and J 1 base short, with 10 bases between. The CDR3 covers 15 residues. Combining the CDR3 with reference TRBV9 and TRBJ2-5 gives the whole variable domain DSGVTQTPKHLITATGQRVTLRCSPRSGDLSVYWYQQSLDQGLQFLIQYYNGEERAKGNILERFSAQQFPDLHSELNLSSLELGDSALYFCASSVAAGFQETQYFGPGTRLLVL.

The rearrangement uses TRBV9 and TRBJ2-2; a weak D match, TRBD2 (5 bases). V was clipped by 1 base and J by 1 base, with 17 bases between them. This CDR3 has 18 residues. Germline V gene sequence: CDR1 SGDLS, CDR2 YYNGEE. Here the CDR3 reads CASSVSLNGIGNTGELFF. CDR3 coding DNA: TGTGCCAGCAGCGTAAGTCTGAACGGGATCGGGAACACCGGGGAGCTGTTTTTT.

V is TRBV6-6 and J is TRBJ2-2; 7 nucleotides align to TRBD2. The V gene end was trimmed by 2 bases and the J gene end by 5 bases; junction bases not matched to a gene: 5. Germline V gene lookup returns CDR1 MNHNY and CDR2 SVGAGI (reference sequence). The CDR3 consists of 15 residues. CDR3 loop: CASSYRGRGTGELFF. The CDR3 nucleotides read TGTGCCAGCAGTTACCGCGGGAGAGGTACCGGGGAGCTGTTTTTT.

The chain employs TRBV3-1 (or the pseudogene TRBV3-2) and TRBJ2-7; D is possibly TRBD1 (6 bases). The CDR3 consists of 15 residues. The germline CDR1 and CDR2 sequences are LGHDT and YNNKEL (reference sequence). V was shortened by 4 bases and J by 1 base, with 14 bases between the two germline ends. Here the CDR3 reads CASSLRGSGSYEQYF. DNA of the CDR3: TGTGCCAGCAGCCTTAGGGGGAGCGGTTCCTACGAGCAGTACTTC.

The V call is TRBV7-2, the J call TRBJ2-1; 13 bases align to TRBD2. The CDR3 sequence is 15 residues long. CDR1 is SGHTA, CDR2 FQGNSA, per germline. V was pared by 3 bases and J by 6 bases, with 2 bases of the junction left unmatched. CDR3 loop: CASSLGLAGFNEQFF. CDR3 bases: TGTGCCAGCAGCTTGGGACTAGCGGGATTCAATGAGCAGTTCTTC.

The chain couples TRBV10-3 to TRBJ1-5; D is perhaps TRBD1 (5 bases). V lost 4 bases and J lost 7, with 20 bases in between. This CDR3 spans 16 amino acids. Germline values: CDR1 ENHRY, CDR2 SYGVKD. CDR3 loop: CAISGEEGGVGQPQHF. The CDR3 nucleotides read TGTGCCATCAGTGGTGAAGAGGGAGGGGTGGGCCAGCCCCAGCATTTT.

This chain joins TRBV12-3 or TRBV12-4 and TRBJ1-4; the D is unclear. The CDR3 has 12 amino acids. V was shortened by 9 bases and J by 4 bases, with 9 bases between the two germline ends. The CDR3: CASRRGNEKLFF. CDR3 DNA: TGTGCCAGTCGCCGGGGTAATGAAAAACTGTTTTTT.

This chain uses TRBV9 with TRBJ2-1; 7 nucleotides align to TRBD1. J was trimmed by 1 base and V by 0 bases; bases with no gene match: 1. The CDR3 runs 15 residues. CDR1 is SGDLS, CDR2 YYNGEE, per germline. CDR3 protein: CASSVDRGSYNEQFF. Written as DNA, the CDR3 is TGTGCCAGCAGCGTAGACAGGGGTTCCTACAATGAGCAGTTCTTC.

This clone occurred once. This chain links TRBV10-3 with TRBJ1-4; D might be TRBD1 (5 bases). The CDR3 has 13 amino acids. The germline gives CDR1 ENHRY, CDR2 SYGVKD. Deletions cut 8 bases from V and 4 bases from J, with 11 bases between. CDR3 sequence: CAIGATSNEKLFF. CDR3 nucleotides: TGTGCCATCGGGGCCACCAGTAATGAAAAACTGTTTTTT.

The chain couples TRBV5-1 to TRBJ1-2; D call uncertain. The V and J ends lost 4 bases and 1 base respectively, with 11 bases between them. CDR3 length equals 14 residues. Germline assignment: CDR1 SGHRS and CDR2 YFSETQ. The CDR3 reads CASSPGEGNYGYTF. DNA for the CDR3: TGCGCCAGCAGCCCCGGTGAGGGTAACTATGGCTACACCTTC.

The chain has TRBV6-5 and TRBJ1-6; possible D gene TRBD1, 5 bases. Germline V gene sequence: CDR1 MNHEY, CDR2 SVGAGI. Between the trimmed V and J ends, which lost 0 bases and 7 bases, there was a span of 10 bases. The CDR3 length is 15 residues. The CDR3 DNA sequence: TGTGCCAGCAGTTACTCGGCAGGGTCCAATTCACCCCTCCACTTT. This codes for CASSYSAGSNSPLHF.

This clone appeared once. The CDR3 bases are TGTGCCAGTAGAGAGCGGACAGGTGGAATGGGGAGGGAGCTGTTTTTT. The encoded protein is CASRERTGGMGRELFF. The chain employs TRBV19 and TRBJ2-2, with 7 bases that match TRBD1. In germline, CDR1 is LNHDA, CDR2 SQIVND (reference sequence). The CDR3 loop spans 16 amino acids. Trimming at V came to 6 bases and at J to 9 bases, leaving 16 bases not matched to a gene.

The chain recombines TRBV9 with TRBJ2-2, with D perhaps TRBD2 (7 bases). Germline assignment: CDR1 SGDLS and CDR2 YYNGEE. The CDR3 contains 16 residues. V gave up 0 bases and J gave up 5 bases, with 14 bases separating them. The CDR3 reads CASSVEGGALTGELFF. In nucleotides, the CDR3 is TGTGCCAGCAGCGTAGAAGGGGGGGCGCTGACCGGGGAGCTGTTTTTT.

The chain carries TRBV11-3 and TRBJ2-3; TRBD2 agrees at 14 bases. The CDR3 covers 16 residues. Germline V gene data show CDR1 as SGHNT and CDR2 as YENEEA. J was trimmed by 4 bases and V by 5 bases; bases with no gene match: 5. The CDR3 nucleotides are TGTGCCAGCAGCCCGGGACTAGCGGGAGAGGCAGATACGCAGTATTTT. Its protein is CASSPGLAGEADTQYF.

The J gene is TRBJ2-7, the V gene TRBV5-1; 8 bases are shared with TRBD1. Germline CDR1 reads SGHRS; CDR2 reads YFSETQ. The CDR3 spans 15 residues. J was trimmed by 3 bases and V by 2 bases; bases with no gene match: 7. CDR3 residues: CASSFTQTGVYEQYF. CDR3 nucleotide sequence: TGCGCCAGCAGCTTTACTCAGACAGGGGTCTACGAGCAGTACTTC.

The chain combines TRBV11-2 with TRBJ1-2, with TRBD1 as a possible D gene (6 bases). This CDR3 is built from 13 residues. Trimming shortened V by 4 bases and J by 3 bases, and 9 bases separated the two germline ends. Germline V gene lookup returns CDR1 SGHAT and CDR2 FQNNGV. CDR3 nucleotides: TGTGCCAGCAGCTCTCGGACAGACTATGGCTACACCTTC. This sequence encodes CASSSRTDYGYTF. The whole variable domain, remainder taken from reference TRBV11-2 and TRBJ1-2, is EAGVAQSPRYKIIEKRQSVAFWCNPISGHATLYWYQQILGQGPKLLIQFQNNGVVDDSQLPKDRFSAERLKGVDSTLKIQPAKLEDSAVYLCASSSRTDYGYTFGSGTRLTVV.

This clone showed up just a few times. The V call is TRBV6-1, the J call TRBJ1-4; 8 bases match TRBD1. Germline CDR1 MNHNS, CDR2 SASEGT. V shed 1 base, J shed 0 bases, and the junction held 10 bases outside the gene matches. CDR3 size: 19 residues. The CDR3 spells CASSEVGQAVYATNEKLFF. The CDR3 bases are TGTGCCAGCAGTGAAGTGGGACAGGCAGTTTACGCAACTAATGAAAAACTGTTTTTT.

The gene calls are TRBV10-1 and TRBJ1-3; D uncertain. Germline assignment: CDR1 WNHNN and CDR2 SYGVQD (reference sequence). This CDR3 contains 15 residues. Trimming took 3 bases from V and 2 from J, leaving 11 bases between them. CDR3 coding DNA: TGCGCCAGCAGTGATTCGGGAGGCCCTGGAAACACCATATATTTT. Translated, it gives CASSDSGGPGNTIYF.